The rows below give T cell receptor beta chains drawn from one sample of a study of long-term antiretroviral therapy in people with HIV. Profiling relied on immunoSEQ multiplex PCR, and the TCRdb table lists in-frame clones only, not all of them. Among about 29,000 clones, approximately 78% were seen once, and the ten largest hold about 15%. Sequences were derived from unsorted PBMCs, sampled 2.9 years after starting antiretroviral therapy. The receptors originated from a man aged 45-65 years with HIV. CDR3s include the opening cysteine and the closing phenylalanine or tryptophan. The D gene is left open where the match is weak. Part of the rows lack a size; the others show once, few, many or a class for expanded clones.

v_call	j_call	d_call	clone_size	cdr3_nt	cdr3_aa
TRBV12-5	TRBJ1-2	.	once	TGTGCTAGTGGTTTGGGGACCCGAGGAGGCTACACCTTC	CASGLGTRGGYTF
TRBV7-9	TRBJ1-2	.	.	TGTGCCAGCAGCTTAGAAGTCGGACCTCAGGGCTACACCTTC	CASSLEVGPQGYTF
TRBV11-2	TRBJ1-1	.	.	TGTGCCAGCAGCTCCTCAGGGGTCCCGAACACTGAAGCTTTCTTT	CASSSSGVPNTEAFF
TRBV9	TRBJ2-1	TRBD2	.	TGTGCCAGCAGCGTAACTAGCGGGGACTACAATGAGCAGTTCTTC	CASSVTSGDYNEQFF
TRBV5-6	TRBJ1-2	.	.	TGTGCCAGCAGCTTAGCGGGGGGCCGTCGTAACTATGGCTACACCTTC	CASSLAGGRRNYGYTF
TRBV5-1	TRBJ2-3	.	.	TGCGCCAGCAGTAGTAGCACAGATACGCAGTATTTT	CASSSSTDTQYF
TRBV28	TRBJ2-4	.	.	TGTGCCAGCATCTCGGCCGGGGGCATTCAGTACTTC	CASISAGGIQYF
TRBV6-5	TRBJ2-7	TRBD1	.	TGTGCCACCAAAAGGGGGCGAACCTCCTACGAGCAGTACTTC	CATKRGRTSYEQYF
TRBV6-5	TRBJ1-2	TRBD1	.	TGTGCCAGCAGTTACTCAATGGGACAGGGTGACTATGGCTACACCTTC	CASSYSMGQGDYGYTF
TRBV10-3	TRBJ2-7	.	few	TGTGCCATCAGTGACACATTCGGGACTTACGAGCAGTACTTC	CAISDTFGTYEQYF
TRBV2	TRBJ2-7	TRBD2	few	TGTGCCAGCACGCTAGCGGAGACCGCCTACGAGCAGTACTTC	CASTLAETAYEQYF
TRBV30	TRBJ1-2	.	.	TGTGCCTGGATTCGGTGGGGAGTCGACTATGGCTACACCTTC	CAWIRWGVDYGYTF
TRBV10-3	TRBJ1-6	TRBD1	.	TGTGCCATCAGCCGACAGGGACTTAATTCACCCCTCCACTTT	CAISRQGLNSPLHF
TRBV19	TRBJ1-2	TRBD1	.	TGTGCCAGTAGTACAAGGGACAGGGGGCCCGGCTACACCTTC	CASSTRDRGPGYTF
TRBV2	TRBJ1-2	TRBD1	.	TGTGCCAGCAGTGGACAGGGGGCCGGTGGCTACACCTTC	CASSGQGAGGYTF
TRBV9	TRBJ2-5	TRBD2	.	TGTGCCAGCAGCGTATCCCCTTCTACTAGCGCCCAAGAGACCCAGTACTTC	CASSVSPSTSAQETQYF
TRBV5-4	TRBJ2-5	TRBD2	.	TGTGCCAGCAGCTGGACTAGCGGGGGGGGAGAGACCCAGTACTTC	CASSWTSGGGETQYF
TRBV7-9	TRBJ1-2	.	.	TGTGCCAGCAGCTTAGGGAGGTCAGGGAGCGGCTACACCTTC	CASSLGRSGSGYTF
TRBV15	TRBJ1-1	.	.	TGTGCCACCAGCAACAGATTGAACACTGAAGCTTTCTTT	CATSNRLNTEAFF
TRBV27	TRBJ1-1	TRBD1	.	TGTGCCAGCAGTTTCGCGACAGGGAGCACTGAAGCTTTCTTT	CASSFATGSTEAFF
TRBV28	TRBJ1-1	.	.	TGTGCCAGCAGTTTCGAAACTGAAGCTTTCTTT	CASSFETEAFF
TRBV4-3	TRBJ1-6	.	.	TGCGCCAGCAGCCTTGGGACGTATAGCTCCTATAATTCACCCCTCCACTTT	CASSLGTYSSYNSPLHF
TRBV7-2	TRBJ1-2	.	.	TGTGCCAGCAGCTTTTATGCGACTAACTATGGCTACACCTTC	CASSFYATNYGYTF
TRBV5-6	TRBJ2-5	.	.	TGTGCCAGCAGCGGGGACTTTCAAGAGACCCAGTACTTC	CASSGDFQETQYF
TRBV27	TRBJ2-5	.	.	TGTGCCAGCAGTTCCGCCCGCATTGGACCCCAGTACTTC	CASSSARIGPQYF
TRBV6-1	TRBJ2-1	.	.	TGTGCCAGCAGTGGGGGCGCCGGCTACCCCTCCTACAATGAGCAGTTCTTC	CASSGGAGYPSYNEQFF
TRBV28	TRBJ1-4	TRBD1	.	TGTGCCAGCAGTCGGGACAGGGGAGAAAAACTGTTTTTT	CASSRDRGEKLFF
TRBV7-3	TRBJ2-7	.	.	TGTGCCAGCAGCTTATCCGGGGGCAGGGCCTACGAGCAGTACTTC	CASSLSGGRAYEQYF
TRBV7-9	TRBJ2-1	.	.	TGTGCCAGCAGCCGCATTGGTGGGGAGCAGTTCTTC	CASSRIGGEQFF
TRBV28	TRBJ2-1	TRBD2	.	TGTGCCAGCAGATTAGGCGGGAGCTCCTACAATGAGCAGTTCTTC	CASRLGGSSYNEQFF
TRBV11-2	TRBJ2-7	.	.	TGTGCCAGCAGCTCCTTCCGGGACACGTACGAGCAGTACTTC	CASSSFRDTYEQYF
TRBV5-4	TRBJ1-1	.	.	TGTGCCAGCAGCTACCCTCTAAAGGACACTGAAGCTTTCTTT	CASSYPLKDTEAFF
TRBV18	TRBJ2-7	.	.	TGTGCCAGCTCACAAGGAGCGCAAAGCGGCGCTACCTACGAGCAGTACTTC	CASSQGAQSGATYEQYF
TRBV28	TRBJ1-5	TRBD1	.	TGTGCCAGCAGTTCAACAGGGGTCCAGCCCCAGCATTTT	CASSSTGVQPQHF
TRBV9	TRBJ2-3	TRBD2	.	TGTGCCAGCAGCGGCGGGGGACTGGTAGGCACAGATACGCAGTATTTT	CASSGGGLVGTDTQYF
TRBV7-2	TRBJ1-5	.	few	TGTGCCAGCAGCTTAGAACAGATAAACAATCAGCCCCAGCATTTT	CASSLEQINNQPQHF
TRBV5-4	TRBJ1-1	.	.	TGTGCCAGCAGCTTGGCCCGTGAAGAAGCTTTCTTT	CASSLAREEAFF
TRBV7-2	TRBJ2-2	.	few	TGTGCCAGCAGCTTAGTGGGGGTACTCGACACCGGGGAGCTGTTTTTT	CASSLVGVLDTGELFF
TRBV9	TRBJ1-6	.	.	TGTGCCAGCAGCGCAAGAGTGGGATCACCCCTCCACTTT	CASSARVGSPLHF
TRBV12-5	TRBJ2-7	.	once	TGTGCTAGTGGTTTGGGGACGGGGCCAACTAACTTC	CASGLGTGPTNF
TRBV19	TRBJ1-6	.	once	TGTGCCAGTAGCGCCCGGTGGGGCAGGTCCTATAATTCACCCCTCCACTTT	CASSARWGRSYNSPLHF
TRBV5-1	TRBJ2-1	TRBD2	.	TGCGCCAGCAGCGGGGAGGGATTCCAAGAATTCAATGAGCAGTTCTTC	CASSGEGFQEFNEQFF
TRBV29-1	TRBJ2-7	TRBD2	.	TGCAGCGTTTCGGGGGGGGGCGCCAGCTCCTACGAGCAGTACTTC	CSVSGGGASSYEQYF
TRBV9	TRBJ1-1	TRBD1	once	TGTGCCAGCAGCGTAGGGAGACAGGGGAGGGGCACTGAAGCTTTCTTT	CASSVGRQGRGTEAFF
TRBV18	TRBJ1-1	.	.	TGTGCCAGCTCACTACAGGGAATGAACACTGAAGCTTTCTTT	CASSLQGMNTEAFF
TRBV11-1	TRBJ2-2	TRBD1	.	TGTGCCAGCAGCTTAAATCGGGGACAGGGGGCCAGTAACACCGGGGAGCTGTTTTTT	CASSLNRGQGASNTGELFF
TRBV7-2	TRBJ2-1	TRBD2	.	TGTGCCAGCAGCACCCTCCCTCCCGGACTAGTAACCAGTGAGCAGTTCTTC	CASSTLPPGLVTSEQFF